This TCR beta chain was captured in a study of blood T cell repertoires in COVID-19. Across the whole study: Whether acute or convalescent, the COVID-19 samples came from the United States, Italy and Spain.

Methods used by the authors: Amplification of reference gene primers was used by the study to estimate nucleated cell counts. The table came from immunoSEQ multiplex PCR; TCRdb's copy has only in-frame clones and leaves some out. V and J calls and clone size come straight from that table; D and trimming were deduced from the DNA. This sample yields over 45,000 clones, of which roughly 89% are seen a single time; around 45% belongs to the top ten. While infection was still active, Seattle patients were enrolled and then followed longitudinally. The CDR3 loop spans 14 amino acids. CDR1 SGHVS and CDR2 FNYEAQ come from the germline V gene. V was clipped by 5 bases and J by 0 bases, with 10 bases between them.

The TCR was taken from a woman aged 55 to 70 with COVID-19, enrolled during active disease. Source material: peripheral blood. V usage is TRBV7-6 and J usage is TRBJ2-5; D remains ambiguous. In nucleotides, the CDR3 is TGTGCCAGCAGCCTCATGGCCTACCAAGAGACCCAGTACTTC. This translates into CASSLMAYQETQYF.